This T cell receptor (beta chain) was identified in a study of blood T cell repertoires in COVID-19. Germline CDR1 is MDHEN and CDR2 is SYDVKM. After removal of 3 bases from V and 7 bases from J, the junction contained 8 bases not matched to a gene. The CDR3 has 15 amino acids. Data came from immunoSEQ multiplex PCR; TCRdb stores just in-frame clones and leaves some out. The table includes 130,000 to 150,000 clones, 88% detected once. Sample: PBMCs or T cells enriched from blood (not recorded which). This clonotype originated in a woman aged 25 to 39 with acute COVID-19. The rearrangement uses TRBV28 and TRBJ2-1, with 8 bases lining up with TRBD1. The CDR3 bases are TGTGCCAGCAGTTTGGCAGGACAGGGTCAAAATGAGCAGTTCTTC. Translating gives CASSLAGQGQNEQFF.